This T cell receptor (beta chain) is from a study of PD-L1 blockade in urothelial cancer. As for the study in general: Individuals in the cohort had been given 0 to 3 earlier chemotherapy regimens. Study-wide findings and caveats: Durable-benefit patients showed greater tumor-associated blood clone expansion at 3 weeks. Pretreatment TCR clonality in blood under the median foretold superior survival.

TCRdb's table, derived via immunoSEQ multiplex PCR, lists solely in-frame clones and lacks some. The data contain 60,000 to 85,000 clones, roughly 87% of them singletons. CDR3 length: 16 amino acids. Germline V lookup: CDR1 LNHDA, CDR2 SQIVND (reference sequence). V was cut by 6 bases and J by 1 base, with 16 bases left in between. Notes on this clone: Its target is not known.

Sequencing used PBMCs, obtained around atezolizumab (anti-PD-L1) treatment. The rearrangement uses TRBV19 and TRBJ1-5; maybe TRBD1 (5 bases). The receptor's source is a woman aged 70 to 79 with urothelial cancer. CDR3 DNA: TGTGCCAGTAGAAATGACCGGCCAGGGAGCAATCAGCCCCAGCATTTT. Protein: CASRNDRPGSNQPQHF.